This paragraph reports one T cell receptor (beta chain). The sample is drawn from a study of identical twins. Via MiXCR, TCRdb re-called the 5' RACE reads, giving one row per CDR3 protein. The table records 500,000 to 550,000 distinct CDR3 sequences, 22% of them present only once. Trimming removed 4 bases at V and 4 bases at J, with 21 bases between. The V gene's germline CDR1 is SGHAT and CDR2 FQNNGV. The CDR3 spans 17 residues. These data also featured in a second study, about T cells expressing NK-cell markers.

Sequenced input: CD4+ T cells sorted from blood. This receptor was taken from a young woman in good health. This chain joins TRBV11-2 and TRBJ2-3; possibly TRBD2 for D (5 bases). CDR3 nucleotides: TGTGCCAGCAGCTCCCCCCCGAGCGGTGGGCCCCCAGATACGCAGTATTTT. This codes for CASSSPPSGGPPDTQYF.